This TCR beta chain was captured by sequencing in a study of CD8 T cells in Susac syndrome. The RNA input was about 0.5 to 1 ug, and it was reverse transcribed with random hexamers. TCRdb reprocessed the immunoSEQ multiplex PCR reads via MiXCR and lists one record per CDR3 protein. The sample lists 70,000 or so distinct CDR3 sequences, around 95% occurring once. CDR3 length: 12 amino acids. CDR1 is MNHEY and CDR2 is SVGAGI in the germline V gene. V was shortened by 0 bases and J by 6 bases, with 4 bases between the two germline ends. For this clonotype: Its antigen is unknown.

Broader study findings: As the study acknowledged, the number of individuals who were part of its TCR sequencing and HLA analysis was relatively small.

J is TRBJ2-3 and V is TRBV6-5, with D unclear. Sample: CD8+ T cells from PBMCs. The clonotype was recovered from a human donor with multiple sclerosis. This chain's CDR3 is CASSYSGDTQYF. The CDR3 nucleotides read TGTGCCAGCAGTTACTCGGGCGATACGCAGTATTTT.